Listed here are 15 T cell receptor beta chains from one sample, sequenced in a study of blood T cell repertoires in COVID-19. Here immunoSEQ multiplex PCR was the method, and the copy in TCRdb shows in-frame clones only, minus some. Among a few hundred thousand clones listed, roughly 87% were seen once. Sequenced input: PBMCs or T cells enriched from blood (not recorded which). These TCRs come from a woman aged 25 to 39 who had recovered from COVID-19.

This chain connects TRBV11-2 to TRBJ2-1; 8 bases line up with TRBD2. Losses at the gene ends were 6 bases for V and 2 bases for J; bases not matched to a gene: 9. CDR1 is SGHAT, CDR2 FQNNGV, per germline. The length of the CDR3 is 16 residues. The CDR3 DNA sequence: TGTGCCAGCAGTTCAGCCTGGCGGGGGGCCTACAATGAGCAGTTCTTC. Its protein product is CASSSAWRGAYNEQFF.

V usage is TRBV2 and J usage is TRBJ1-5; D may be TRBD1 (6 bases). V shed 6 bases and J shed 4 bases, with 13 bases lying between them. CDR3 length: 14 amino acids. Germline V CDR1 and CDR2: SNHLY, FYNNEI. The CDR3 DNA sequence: TGTGCCAGCAGCCCTGAAAGGGGGAATCAGCCCCAGCATTTT. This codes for CASSPERGNQPQHF.

The CDR3 DNA reads TGTGCCCTAGCGGGGGAGCCGAACACCGGGGAGCTGTTTTTT. This gives the protein CALAGEPNTGELFF. The chain links TRBV10-3 to TRBJ2-2; 10 bases match TRBD2. The length of the CDR3 is 14 residues. CDR1 is ENHRY, CDR2 SYGVKD, per germline. Trimming removed 11 bases from V and 0 bases from J; junction bases left unmatched: 3.

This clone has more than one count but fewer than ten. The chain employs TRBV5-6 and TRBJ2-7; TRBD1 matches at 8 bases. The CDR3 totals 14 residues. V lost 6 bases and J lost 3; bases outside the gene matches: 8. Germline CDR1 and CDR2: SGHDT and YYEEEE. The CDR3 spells CASTGGNGDYEQYF. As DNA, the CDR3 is TGTGCCAGCACAGGGGGCAACGGTGACTACGAGCAGTACTTC. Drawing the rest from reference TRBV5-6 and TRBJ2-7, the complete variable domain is DAGVTQSPTHLIKTRGQQVTLRCSPKSGHDTVSWYQQALGQGPQFIFQYYEEEERQRGNFPDRFSGHQFPNYSSELNVNALLLGDSALYLCASTGGNGDYEQYFGPGTRLTVT.

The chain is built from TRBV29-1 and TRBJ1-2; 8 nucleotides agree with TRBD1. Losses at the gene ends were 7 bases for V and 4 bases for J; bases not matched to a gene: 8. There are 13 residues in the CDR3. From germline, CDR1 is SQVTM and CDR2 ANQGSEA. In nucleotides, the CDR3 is TGCAGCGCTACCGGGACAGGACTCTATGGCTACACCTTC. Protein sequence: CSATGTGLYGYTF. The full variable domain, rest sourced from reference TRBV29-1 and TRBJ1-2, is SAVISQKPSRDICQRGTSLTIQCQVDSQVTMMFWYRQQPGQSLTLIATANQGSEATYESGFVIDKFPISRPNLTFSTLTVSNMSPEDSSIYLCSATGTGLYGYTFGSGTRLTVV.

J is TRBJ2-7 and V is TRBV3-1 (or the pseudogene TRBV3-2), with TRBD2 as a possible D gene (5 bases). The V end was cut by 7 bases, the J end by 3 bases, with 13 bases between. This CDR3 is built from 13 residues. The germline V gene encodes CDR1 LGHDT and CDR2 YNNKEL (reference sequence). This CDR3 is CASKFSGIYEQYF. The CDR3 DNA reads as TGTGCCAGCAAGTTTTCCGGGATCTACGAGCAGTACTTC.

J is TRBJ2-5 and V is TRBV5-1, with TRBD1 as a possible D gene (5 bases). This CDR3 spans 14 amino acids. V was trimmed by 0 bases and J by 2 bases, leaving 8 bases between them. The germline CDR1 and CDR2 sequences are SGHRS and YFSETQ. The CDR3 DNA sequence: TGCGCCAGCAGCTTGGAGGCAGGGCAAGAGACCCAGTACTTC. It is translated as CASSLEAGQETQYF.

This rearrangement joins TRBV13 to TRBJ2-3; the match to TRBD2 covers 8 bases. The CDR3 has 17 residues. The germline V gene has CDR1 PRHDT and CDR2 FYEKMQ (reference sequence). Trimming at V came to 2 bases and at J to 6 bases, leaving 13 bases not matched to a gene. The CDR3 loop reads CASSLRQSGRVGDTQYF. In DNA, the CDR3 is TGTGCCAGCAGCTTACGCCAGAGCGGGAGAGTTGGGGATACGCAGTATTTT.

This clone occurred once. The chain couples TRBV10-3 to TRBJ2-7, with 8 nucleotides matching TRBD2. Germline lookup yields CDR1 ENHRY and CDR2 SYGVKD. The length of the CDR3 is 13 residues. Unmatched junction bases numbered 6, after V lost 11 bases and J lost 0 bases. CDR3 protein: CAAGRETSYEQYF. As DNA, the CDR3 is TGTGCCGCCGGGAGGGAGACCTCCTACGAGCAGTACTTC.

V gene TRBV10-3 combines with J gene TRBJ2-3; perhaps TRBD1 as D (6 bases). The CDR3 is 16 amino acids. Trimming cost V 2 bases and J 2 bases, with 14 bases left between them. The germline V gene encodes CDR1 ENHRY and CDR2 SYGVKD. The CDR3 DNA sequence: TGTGCCATCAGTGAGCCCACTACAGGGTTCACAGATACGCAGTATTTT. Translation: CAISEPTTGFTDTQYF.

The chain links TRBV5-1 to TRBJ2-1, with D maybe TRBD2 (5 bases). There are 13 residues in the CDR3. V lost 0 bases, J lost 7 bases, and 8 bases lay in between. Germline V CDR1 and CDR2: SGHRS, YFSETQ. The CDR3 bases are TGCGCCAGCAGCTTGGCGGGGAGTAATGAGCAGTTCTTC. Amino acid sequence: CASSLAGSNEQFF.

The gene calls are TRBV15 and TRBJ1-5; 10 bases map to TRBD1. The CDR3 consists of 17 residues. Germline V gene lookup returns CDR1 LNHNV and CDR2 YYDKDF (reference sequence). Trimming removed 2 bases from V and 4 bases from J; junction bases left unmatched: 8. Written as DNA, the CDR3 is TGTGCCACCAGCAGACGGCCGGGACAGGGGCTGAATCAGCCCCAGCATTTT. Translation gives CATSRRPGQGLNQPQHF. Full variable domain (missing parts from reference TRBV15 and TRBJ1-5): DAMVIQNPRYQVTQFGKPVTLSCSQTLNHNVMYWYQQKSSQAPKLLFHYYDKDFNNEADTPDNFQSRRPNTSFCFLDIRSPGLGDTAMYLCATSRRPGQGLNQPQHFGDGTRLSIL.

CDR3 amino acids: CASSDYTMNTEAFF. The CDR3 coding sequence is TGTGCCAGCAGTGATTACACGATGAACACTGAAGCTTTCTTT. The genes are TRBV2 and TRBJ1-1; unclear D gene. Trimming removed 3 bases from V and 0 bases from J, with 8 bases in between. This CDR3 comprises 14 residues. In germline, CDR1 is SNHLY, CDR2 FYNNEI.

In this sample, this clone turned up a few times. The CDR3 spells CASSVDRGLNTEAFF. In DNA, the CDR3 is TGTGCCAGCAGCGTAGACAGGGGGCTGAACACTGAAGCTTTCTTT. The chain links TRBV9 to TRBJ1-1, with 9 nucleotides matching TRBD1. The germline gives CDR1 SGDLS, CDR2 YYNGEE. V lost 0 bases and J lost 0; bases outside the gene matches: 0. The CDR3 covers 15 residues.

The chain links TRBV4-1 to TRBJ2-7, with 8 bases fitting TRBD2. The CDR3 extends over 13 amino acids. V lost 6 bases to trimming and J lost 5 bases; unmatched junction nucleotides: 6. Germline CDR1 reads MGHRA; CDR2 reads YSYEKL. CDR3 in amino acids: CASRAAGDNEQYF. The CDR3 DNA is TGCGCCAGCAGAGCAGCGGGGGATAACGAGCAGTACTTC.